These T cell receptor beta chains were read from a single sample in a study of CD8 T cell repertoires and HIV-1 epitope variants. What these receptors recognize is not known. Data came from immunoSEQ multiplex PCR; TCRdb stores just in-frame clones and leaves some out. The sample includes thousands of clones, approximately 73% of them seen just once. Sequencing was performed on cultured CD8+ T cells derived from PBMCs. The receptors originated from a male donor with HIV. The CDR3 runs from the conserved cysteine through the conserved F or W. Size tells how often a clone was seen (once, few, many) or the class of an expanded clone, and some rows leave it out.

V,J,size,CDR3
TRBV29-1,TRBJ1-1,few,CSVWRGAEAFF
TRBV5-1,TRBJ1-2,.,CASSLVGGDYGYTF
TRBV10-2,TRBJ2-2,.,CASSGIRDRGFGGELFF
TRBV4-2,TRBJ1-3,.,CASSQEVDRGSGNTIYF
TRBV4-1,TRBJ1-6,.,CASSQDTGARNSPLHF
TRBV28,TRBJ2-2,.,CASSGGGLSGDSNTGELFF
TRBV28,TRBJ1-5,.,CASSPWTGGQPQHF
TRBV28,TRBJ1-5,.,CASSWTGASNQPQHF
TRBV6-1,TRBJ1-2,large,CASSELPQDLDYGYTF
TRBV11-2,TRBJ2-1,.,CASSLDRLAGSLYNEQFF
TRBV28,TRBJ2-1,once,CASSFIALNNNEQFF
TRBV6-5,TRBJ2-7,.,CASSLSVGTYSYEQYF
TRBV5-4,TRBJ2-2,.,CASSGGGFGELFF
TRBV7-9,TRBJ2-7,.,CASSHRDSLYEQYF
TRBV6-5,TRBJ2-5,once,CASSYDGASGETQYF
TRBV15,TRBJ1-2,.,CATSSQGKTGKYYGYTF
TRBV28,TRBJ2-7,.,CASSHYEQYF
TRBV28,TRBJ1-2,.,CASSYGHGGYGYTF
TRBV27,TRBJ2-7,.,CATRHIRREWVLAGPISYEQYF
TRBV15,TRBJ1-1,.,CATSRDGADDMNTEAFF
TRBV14,TRBJ2-6,.,CASSQETGRSAGANVLTF
TRBV6-5,.,.,CASSSQAYEQYF
TRBV10-3,TRBJ1-2,few,CAISENSNYGYTF
TRBV28,TRBJ2-1,.,CASSLSPDNDEQFF
TRBV5-6,TRBJ2-1,.,CASILGGADNEQFF
TRBV11-2,TRBJ1-1,.,CASSPLGGTEAFF
TRBV28,TRBJ1-1,.,CASTPLRVNTEAFF
TRBV11-3,TRBJ1-1,.,CASSFQMNTEAFF
TRBV27,TRBJ2-1,.,CASSSHIGLAGEGEQFF
TRBV7-9,TRBJ1-1,.,CASSSSRGGPNTEAFF
TRBV4-3,TRBJ1-1,few,CASSQDSMNTEAFF
TRBV5-6,TRBJ1-2,few,CASSSPGSEGYGYTF
TRBV4-3,TRBJ1-2,few,CASSQDLDRLYGYTF
TRBV5-4,TRBJ2-1,.,CASSLPRLSYNEQFF
TRBV4-3,TRBJ1-2,few,CASSQGIVVAF
TRBV19,TRBJ2-7,few,CASSITLAAYEQYF
TRBV19,TRBJ2-7,.,CASSIGPGPYEQYF
TRBV2,TRBJ2-5,.,CASRGQLGFQTQYF
TRBV2,TRBJ2-1,.,CASSSSGALSNEQFF
TRBV5-4,TRBJ2-3,.,CATKGGGSTDTQYF
TRBV5-6,TRBJ1-4,once,CASSLTAGTATNEKLFF
TRBV7-9,TRBJ2-2,.,CASGGQNTGELFF
TRBV7-9,TRBJ2-7,.,CASSPLGQATYEQYF
TRBV28,TRBJ2-1,.,CASSLEGLAGEGAGDEQFF
TRBV5-1,TRBJ2-2,.,CASSLEGGTSHTGELFF
TRBV7-6,TRBJ1-1,.,CASSLGENTEAFF